Described below is a single T cell receptor (beta chain) sequence and its context. The protocol was immunoSEQ multiplex PCR, while the TCRdb copy is restricted to in-frame clones and leaves out a portion. The sample yields about 1.5 million clones, 95% to 99% seen once. This record belongs to a study of shared clonotypes between healthy human individuals. The CDR3 spans 16 residues. The germline V and J ends were trimmed by 6 bases and 2 bases, with 17 bases remaining between them. CDR1 is MNHEY and CDR2 is SMNVEV in the germline V gene (reference sequence). The TCR comes from a man under 40 in good health. The V and J genes are TRBV27 and TRBJ1-3; maybe TRBD1 (5 bases). Source material: naive CD4+ T cells sorted from blood. The sample's subset: CD45RA+ positively selected. CDR3 sequence: CASSSTIGAPGNTIYF. CDR3 coding DNA: TGTGCCAGCAGCTCAACAATCGGGGCTCCTGGAAACACCATATATTTT.